This note documents a single TCR beta chain sequence. The antigen remains undetermined. Germline-derived CDR1 and CDR2 are MNHEY and SMNVEV (reference sequence). The length of the CDR3 is 16 residues. V was pared by 0 bases and J by 3 bases, with 13 bases between. The study ran its PCR with 60 Vbeta and 13 Jbeta primers. The table came from immunoSEQ multiplex PCR; TCRdb's copy has only in-frame clones and leaves some out. The profile shows roughly 120,000 clones, roughly two thirds of them singletons. This sample stems from a study of cytomegalovirus exposure and HLA in healthy donors. Overall study results and limits: In a later analysis, compared with equally common non-associated chains, HLA-associated beta chains were more expanded.

Sequenced sample: PBMCs. The receptor comes from a man in his thirties or forties in good health and CMV-seropositive. This chain connects TRBV27 to TRBJ2-3; tentative D call: TRBD2 (7 bases). CDR3 sequence: CASSLSAGAGTDTQYF. The DNA of the CDR3 is TGTGCCAGCAGTTTATCGGCGGGGGCTGGGACAGATACGCAGTATTTT.